Detailed here is one TCR beta chain. Assay: immunoSEQ multiplex PCR; the TCRdb copy retains only in-frame clones and omits some. Of approximately 230,000 clones in the sample, around 88% were seen once. Deletions cut 1 base from V and 2 bases from J, with 9 bases between. Germline V gene lookup returns CDR1 MNHNS and CDR2 SASEGT. The CDR3 has 15 amino acids. This record comes from a study of blood T cell repertoires in COVID-19. Those who participated ranged in age from roughly 18 to 95 years and resided in 20 to 30 US areas. Participants had their cohort set by participant-reported clinical history. The specimen was PBMCs or T cells enriched from blood (not recorded which). This receptor was taken from a woman aged 45 to 65 with acute COVID-19. This chain links TRBV6-1 with TRBJ1-5, with D maybe TRBD1 (5 bases). This CDR3 reads CASSEGQGRNQPQHF. CDR3 nucleotide sequence: TGTGCCAGCAGTGAAGGGCAGGGCCGCAATCAGCCCCAGCATTTT.